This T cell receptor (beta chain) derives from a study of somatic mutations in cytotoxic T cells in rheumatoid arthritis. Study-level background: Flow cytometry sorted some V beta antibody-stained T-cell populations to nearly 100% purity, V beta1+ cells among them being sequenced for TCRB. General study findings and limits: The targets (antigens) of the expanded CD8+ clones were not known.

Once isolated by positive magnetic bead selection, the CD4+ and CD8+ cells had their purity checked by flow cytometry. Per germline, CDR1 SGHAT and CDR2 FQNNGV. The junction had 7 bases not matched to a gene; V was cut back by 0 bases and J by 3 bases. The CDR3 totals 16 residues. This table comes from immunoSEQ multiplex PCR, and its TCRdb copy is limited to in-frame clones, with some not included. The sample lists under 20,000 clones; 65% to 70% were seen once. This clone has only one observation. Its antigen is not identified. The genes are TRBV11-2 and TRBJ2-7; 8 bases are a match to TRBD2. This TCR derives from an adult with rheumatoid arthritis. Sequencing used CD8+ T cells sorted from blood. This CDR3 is CASSLDRSGGIYEQYF. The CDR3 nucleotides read TGTGCCAGCAGCTTAGATCGGTCGGGGGGGATCTACGAGCAGTACTTC.